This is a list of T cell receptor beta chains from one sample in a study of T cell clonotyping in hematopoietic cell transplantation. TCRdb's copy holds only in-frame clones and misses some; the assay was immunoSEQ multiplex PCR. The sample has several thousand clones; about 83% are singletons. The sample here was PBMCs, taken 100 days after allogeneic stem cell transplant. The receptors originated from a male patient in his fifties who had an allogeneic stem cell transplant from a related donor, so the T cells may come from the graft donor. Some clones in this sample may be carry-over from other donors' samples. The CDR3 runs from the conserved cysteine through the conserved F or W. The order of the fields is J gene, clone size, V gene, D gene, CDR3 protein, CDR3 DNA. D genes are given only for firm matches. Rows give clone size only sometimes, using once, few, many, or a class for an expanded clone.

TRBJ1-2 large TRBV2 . CASSEWAGYGYTF TGTGCCAGCAGTGAATGGGCGGGCTATGGCTACACCTTC
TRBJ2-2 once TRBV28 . CASSVPGITNTGELFF TGTGCCAGCAGCGTACCGGGGATAACGAACACCGGGGAGCTGTTTTTT
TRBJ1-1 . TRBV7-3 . CASSPTGNTEAFF TGTGCCAGCAGCCCGACAGGGAACACTGAAGCTTTCTTT
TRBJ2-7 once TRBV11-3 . CASSLGLFYEQYF TGTGCCAGCAGCTTGGGACTCTTCTACGAGCAGTACTTC
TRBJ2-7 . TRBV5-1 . CASSSSYEQYF TGCGCCAGCAGCTCCTCCTACGAGCAGTACTTC
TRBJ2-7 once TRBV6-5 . CASSSDIRVSHEQYF TGTGCCAGCAGTTCCGATATAAGGGTTTCCCACGAGCAGTACTTC
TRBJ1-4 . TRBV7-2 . CASSLGGLEKLFF TGTGCCAGCAGCTTAGGGGGGTTGGAAAAACTGTTTTTT
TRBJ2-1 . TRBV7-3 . CASSLGLSGYNEQFF TGTGCCAGCAGCTTAGGCCTTAGCGGCTACAATGAGCAGTTCTTC
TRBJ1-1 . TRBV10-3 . CAISEGRLNTEAFF TGTGCCATCAGTGAGGGCAGGCTGAACACTGAAGCTTTCTTT
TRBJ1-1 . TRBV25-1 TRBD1 CASSSLGQGDTEAFF TGTGCCAGCAGTTCTCTAGGACAGGGGGACACTGAAGCTTTCTTT
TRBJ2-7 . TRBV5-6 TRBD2 CASSAGTSYEQYF TGTGCCAGCAGTGCCGGGACTAGCTACGAGCAGTACTTC
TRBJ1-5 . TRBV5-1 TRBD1 CASSRGQGNQPQHF TGCGCCAGCAGCCGCGGACAGGGAAATCAGCCCCAGCATTTT
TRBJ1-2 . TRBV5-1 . CASRSNRRSYGYTF TGCGCCAGCAGGTCTAACAGGCGCTCCTATGGCTACACCTTC
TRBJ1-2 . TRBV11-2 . CASSSARSFYGYTF TGTGCCAGCAGCTCGGCACGATCCTTCTATGGCTACACCTTC
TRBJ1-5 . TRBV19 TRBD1 CASSPYLRGSNQPQHF TGTGCCAGTAGTCCGTACCTCAGGGGGAGCAATCAGCCCCAGCATTTT
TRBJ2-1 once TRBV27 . CASSLSPRHEQFF TGTGCCAGCAGTTTAAGCCCAAGGCATGAGCAGTTCTTC
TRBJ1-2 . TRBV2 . CASLMTGSGRNYGYTF TGTGCCAGTCTTATGACAGGCTCAGGGAGGAACTATGGCTACACCTTC
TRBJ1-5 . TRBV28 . CASSGAPYSNQPQHF TGTGCCAGCAGTGGCGCGCCTTATAGCAATCAGCCCCAGCATTTT
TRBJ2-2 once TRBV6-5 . CASSYRAGNTGELFF TGTGCCAGCAGTTACCGGGCTGGAAACACCGGGGAGCTGTTTTTT
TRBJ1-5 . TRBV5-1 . CASRSSTERNQPQHF TGCGCCAGCAGAAGTTCGACAGAACGCAATCAGCCCCAGCATTTT
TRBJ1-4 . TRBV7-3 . CASSFAVGDEKLFF TGTGCCAGCAGCTTTGCTGTCGGAGATGAAAAACTGTTTTTT
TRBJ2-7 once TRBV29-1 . CSVQDRYEQYF TGCAGCGTGCAGGACAGATACGAGCAGTACTTC
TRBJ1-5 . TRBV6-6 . CASSFTAGTQPQHF TGTGCCAGCAGTTTCACAGCTGGGACTCAGCCCCAGCATTTT
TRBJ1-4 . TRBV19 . CASSVGAATNEKLFF TGTGCCAGTAGTGTGGGGGCGGCGACTAATGAAAAACTGTTTTTT
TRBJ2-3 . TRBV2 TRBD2 CASRATSYPTDTQYF TGTGCCAGCAGGGCGACTAGCTACCCCACAGATACGCAGTATTTT
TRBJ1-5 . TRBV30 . CAWSKGPREQPQHF TGTGCCTGGAGTAAGGGACCCAGGGAACAGCCCCAGCATTTT